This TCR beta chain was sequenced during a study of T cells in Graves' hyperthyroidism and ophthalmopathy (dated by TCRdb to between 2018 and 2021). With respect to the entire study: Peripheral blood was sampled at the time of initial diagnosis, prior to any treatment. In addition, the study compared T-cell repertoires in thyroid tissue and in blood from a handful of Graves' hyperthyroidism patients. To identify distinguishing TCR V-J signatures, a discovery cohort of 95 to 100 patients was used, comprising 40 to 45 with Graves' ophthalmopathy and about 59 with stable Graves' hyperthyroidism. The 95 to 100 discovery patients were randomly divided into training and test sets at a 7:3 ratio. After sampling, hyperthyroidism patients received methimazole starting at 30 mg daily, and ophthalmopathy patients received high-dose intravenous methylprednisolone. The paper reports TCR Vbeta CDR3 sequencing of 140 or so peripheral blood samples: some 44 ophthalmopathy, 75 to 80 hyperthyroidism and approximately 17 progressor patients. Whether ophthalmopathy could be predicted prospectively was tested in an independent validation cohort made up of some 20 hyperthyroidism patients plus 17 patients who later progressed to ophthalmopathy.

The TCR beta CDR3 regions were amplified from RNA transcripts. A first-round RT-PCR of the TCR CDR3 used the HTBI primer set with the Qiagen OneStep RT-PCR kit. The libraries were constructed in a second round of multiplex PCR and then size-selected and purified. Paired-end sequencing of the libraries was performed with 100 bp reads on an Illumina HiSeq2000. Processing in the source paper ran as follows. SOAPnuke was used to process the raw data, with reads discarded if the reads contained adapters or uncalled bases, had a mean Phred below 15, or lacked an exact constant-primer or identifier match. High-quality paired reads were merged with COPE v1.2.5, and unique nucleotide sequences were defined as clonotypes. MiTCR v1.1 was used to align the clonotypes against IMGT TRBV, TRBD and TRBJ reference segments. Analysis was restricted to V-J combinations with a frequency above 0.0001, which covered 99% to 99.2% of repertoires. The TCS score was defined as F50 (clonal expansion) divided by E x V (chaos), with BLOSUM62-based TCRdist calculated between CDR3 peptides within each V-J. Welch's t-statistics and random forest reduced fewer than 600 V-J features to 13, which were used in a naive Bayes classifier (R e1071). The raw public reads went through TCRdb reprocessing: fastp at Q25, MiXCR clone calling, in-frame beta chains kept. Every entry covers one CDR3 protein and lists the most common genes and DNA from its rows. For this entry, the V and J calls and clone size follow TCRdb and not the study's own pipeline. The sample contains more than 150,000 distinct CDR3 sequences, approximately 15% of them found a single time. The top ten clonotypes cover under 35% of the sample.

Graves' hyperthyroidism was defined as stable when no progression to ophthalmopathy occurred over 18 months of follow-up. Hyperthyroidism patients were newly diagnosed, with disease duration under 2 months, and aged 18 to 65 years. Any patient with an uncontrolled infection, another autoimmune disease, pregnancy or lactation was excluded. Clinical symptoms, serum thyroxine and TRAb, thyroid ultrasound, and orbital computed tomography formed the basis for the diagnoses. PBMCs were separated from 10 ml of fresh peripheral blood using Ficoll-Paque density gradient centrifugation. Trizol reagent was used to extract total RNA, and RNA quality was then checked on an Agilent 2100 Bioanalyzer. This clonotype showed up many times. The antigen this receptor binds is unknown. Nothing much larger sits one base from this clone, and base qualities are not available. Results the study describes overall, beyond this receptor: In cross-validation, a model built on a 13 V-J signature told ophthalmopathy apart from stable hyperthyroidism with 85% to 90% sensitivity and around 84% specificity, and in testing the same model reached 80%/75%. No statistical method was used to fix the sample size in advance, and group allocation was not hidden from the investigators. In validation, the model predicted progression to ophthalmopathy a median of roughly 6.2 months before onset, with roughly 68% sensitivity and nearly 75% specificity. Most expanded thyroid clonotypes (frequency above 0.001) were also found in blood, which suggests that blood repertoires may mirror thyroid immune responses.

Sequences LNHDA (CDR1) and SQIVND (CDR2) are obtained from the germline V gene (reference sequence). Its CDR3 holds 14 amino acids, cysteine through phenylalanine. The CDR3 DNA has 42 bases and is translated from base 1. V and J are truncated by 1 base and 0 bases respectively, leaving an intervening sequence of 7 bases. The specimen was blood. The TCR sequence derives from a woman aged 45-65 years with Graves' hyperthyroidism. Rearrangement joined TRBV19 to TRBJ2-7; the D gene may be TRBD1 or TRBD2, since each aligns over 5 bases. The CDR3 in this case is CASSIGGSSYEQYF. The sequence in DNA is TGTGCCAGTAGTATAGGGGGGAGCTCCTACGAGCAGTACTTC. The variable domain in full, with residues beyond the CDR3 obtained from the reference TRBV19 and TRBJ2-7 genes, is DGGITQSPKYLFRKEGQNVTLSCEQNLNHDAMYWYRQDPGQGLRLIYYSQIVNDFQKGDIAEGYSVSREKKESFPLTVTSAQKNPTAFYLCASSIGGSSYEQYFGPGTRLTVT.